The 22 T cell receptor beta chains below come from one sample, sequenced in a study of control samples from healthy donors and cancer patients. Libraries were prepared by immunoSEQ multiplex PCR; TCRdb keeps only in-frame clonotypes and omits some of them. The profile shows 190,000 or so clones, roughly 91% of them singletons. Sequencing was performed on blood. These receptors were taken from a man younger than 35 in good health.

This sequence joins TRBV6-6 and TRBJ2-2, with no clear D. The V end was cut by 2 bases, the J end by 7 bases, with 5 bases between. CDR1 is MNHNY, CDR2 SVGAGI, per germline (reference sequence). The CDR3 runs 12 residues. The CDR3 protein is CASSYNGGELFF. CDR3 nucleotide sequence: TGTGCCAGCAGTTACAATGGCGGGGAGCTGTTTTTT.

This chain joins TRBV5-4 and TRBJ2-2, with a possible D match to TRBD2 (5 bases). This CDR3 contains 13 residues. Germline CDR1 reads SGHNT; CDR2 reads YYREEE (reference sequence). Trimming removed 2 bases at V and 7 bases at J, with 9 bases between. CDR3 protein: CASSFGVGGELFF. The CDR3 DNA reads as TGTGCCAGCAGCTTCGGGGTGGGCGGGGAGCTGTTTTTT.

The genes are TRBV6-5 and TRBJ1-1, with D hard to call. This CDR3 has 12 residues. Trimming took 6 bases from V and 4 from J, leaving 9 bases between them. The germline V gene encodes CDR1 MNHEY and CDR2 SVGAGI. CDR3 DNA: TGTGCCAGCAGAAGGAGAGGCACTGAAGCTTTCTTT. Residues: CASRRRGTEAFF.

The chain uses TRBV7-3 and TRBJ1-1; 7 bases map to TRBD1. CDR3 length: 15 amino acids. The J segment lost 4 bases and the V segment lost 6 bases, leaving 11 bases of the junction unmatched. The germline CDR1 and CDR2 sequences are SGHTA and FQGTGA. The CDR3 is CASRNDRAGGTEAFF. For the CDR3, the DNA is TGTGCCAGCAGAAACGACAGGGCCGGTGGCACTGAAGCTTTCTTT.

Written as DNA, the CDR3 is TGTGCCAGCAGCCAAAAGCCCGGGACAGGACGAGACGAGCAGTACTTC. It translates to CASSQKPGTGRDEQYF. V is TRBV3-1 (or the pseudogene TRBV3-2) and J is TRBJ2-7; 8 bases agree with TRBD1. Germline trimming cut 2 bases from V and 5 bases from J; bases unmatched to any gene: 11. The V gene's germline CDR1 is LGHDT and CDR2 YNNKEL (reference sequence). The CDR3 length is 16 residues.

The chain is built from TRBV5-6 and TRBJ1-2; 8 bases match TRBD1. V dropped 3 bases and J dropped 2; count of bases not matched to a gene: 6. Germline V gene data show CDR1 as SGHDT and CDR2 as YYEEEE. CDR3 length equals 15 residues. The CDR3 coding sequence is TGTGCCAGCAGCTGGGACAGGAGTCTCAACTATGGCTACACCTTC. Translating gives CASSWDRSLNYGYTF.

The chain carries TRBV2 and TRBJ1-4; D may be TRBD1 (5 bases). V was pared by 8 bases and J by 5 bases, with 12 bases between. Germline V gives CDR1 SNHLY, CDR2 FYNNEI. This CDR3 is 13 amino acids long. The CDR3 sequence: CASGGVNNEKLFF. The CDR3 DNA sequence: TGTGCCAGCGGGGGTGTGAACAATGAAAAACTGTTTTTT.

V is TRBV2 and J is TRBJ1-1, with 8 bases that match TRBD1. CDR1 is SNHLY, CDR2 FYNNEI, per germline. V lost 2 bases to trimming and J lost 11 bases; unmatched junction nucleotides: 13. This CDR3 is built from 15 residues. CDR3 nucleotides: TGTGCCAGCAGTGAATATCAGACAGGGGCTGGGTTGGCTTTCTTT. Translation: CASSEYQTGAGLAFF.

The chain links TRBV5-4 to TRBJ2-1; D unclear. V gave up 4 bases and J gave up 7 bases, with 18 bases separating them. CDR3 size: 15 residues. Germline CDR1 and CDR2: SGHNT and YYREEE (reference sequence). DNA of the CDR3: TGTGCCAGCAGCCCCGACTCTCCTGCGTGGAATGAGCAGTTCTTC. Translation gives CASSPDSPAWNEQFF. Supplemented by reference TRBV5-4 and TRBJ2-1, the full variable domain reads ETGVTQSPTHLIKTRGQQVTLRCSSQSGHNTVSWYQQALGQGPQFIFQYYREEENGRGNFPPRFSGLQFPNYSSELNVNALELDDSALYLCASSPDSPAWNEQFFGPGTRLTVL.

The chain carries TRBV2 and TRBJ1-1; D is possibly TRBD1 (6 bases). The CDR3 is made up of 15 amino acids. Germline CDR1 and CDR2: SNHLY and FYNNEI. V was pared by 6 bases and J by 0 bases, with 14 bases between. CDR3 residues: CASRISGVMNTEAFF. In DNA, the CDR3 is TGTGCCAGCAGGATATCAGGGGTCATGAACACTGAAGCTTTCTTT.

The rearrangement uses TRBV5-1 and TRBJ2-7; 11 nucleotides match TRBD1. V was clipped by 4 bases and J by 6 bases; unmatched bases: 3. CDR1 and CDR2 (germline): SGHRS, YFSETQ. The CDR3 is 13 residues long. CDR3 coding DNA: TGCGCCAGCAGCGGACAGGGGGCGGGCGAGCAGTACTTC. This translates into CASSGQGAGEQYF.

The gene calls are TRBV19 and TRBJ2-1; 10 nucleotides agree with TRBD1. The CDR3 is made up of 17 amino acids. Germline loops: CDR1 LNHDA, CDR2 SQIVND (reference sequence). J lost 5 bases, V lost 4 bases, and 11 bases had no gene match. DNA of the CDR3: TGTGCCAGTAGTAGGACCGGGACAGGGGAGCTAAACAATGAGCAGTTCTTC. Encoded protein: CASSRTGTGELNNEQFF.

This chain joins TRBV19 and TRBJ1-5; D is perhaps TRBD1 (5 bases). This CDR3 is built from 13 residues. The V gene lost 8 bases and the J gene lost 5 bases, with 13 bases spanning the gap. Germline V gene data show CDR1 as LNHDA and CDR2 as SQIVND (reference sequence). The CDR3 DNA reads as TGTGCCAGTGCTGGTACCAGGGATCAGCCCCAGCATTTT. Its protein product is CASAGTRDQPQHF.

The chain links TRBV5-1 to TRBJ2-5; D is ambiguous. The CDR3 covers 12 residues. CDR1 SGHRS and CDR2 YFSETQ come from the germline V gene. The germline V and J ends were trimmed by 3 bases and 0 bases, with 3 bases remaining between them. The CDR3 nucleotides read TGCGCCAGCAGCTCTAACCAAGAGACCCAGTACTTC. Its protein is CASSSNQETQYF.

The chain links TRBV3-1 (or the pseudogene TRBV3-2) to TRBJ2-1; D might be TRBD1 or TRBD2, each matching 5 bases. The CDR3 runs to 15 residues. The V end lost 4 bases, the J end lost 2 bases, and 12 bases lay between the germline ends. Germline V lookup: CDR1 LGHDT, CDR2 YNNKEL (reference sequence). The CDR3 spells CASSRPQGAYNEQFF. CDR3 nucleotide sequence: TGTGCCAGCAGCCGACCCCAGGGAGCCTACAATGAGCAGTTCTTC.

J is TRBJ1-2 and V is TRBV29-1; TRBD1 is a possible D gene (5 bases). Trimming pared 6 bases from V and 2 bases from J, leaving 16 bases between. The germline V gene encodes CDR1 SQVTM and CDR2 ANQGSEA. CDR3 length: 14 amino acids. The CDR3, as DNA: TGCAGCGTGGAGGGGACTTACGTGAACTATGGCTACACCTTC. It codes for CSVEGTYVNYGYTF.

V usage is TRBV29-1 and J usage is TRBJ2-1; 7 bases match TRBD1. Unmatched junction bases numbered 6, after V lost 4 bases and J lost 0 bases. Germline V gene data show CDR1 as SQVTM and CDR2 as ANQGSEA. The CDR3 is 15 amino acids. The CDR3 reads CSVGRGQSSYNEQFF. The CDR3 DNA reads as TGCAGCGTTGGCCGGGGACAGAGCTCCTACAATGAGCAGTTCTTC.

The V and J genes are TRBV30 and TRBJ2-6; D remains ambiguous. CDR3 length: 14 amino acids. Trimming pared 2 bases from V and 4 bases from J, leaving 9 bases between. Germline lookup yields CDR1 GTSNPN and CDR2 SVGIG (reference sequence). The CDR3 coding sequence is TGTGCCTGGAGTATAACGTCGGGGGCCAACGTCCTGACTTTC. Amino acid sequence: CAWSITSGANVLTF.

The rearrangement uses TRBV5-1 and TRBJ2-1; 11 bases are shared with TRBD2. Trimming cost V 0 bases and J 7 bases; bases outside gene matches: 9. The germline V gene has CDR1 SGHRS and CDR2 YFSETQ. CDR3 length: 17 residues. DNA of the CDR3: TGCGCCAGCAGCTTGGGACTAGCGGGATCCGGGGTAAATGAGCAGTTCTTC. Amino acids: CASSLGLAGSGVNEQFF.

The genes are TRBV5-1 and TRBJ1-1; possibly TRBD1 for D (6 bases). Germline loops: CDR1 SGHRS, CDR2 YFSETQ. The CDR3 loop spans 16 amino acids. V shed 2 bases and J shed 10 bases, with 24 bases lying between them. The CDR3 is CASSFLGGGEPSGAFF. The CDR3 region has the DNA TGCGCCAGCAGCTTTTTAGGGGGGGGCGAACCCTCGGGAGCTTTCTTT.

CDR3 sequence reads: CASTMMGTLQPQHF. The CDR3 region has the DNA TGTGCCAGCACTATGATGGGGACTTTGCAGCCCCAGCATTTT. The gene calls are TRBV6-5 and TRBJ1-5; TRBD1 might be the D (5 bases). CDR1 and CDR2 from the germline V gene are MNHEY and SVGAGI. The CDR3 length is 14 residues. V was shortened by 7 bases and J by 7 bases, with 17 bases between the two germline ends.

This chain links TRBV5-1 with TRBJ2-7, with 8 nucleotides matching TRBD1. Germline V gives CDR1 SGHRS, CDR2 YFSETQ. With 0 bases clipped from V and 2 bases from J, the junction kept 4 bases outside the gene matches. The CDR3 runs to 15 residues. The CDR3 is CASSLEPGGPYEQYF. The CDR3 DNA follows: TGCGCCAGCAGCTTGGAGCCAGGGGGCCCCTACGAGCAGTACTTC.